One and the same sample provided the 6 T cell receptor beta chains below, sequenced in a study of shared clonotypes between healthy human individuals (TCRdb year 2020). Libraries came from the immunoSEQ multiplex PCR assay. TCRdb took over this immuneACCESS table, retaining in-frame rearrangements with V and J assigned. Such tables are incomplete; in checked studies, under half of the missing clones stem from an unresolved V gene, and the remainder is unexplained. Present in this sample are around 1.1 million clones, approximately 75% of which were seen just once. Together, the top ten hold approximately 0.95% of the sample. Sequenced: memory CD4+ T cells from PBMCs. The cell subset or site label corresponds to: CD45RA-negative fraction. The source is a young man in good health. Some clones in this sample may be carry-over from other donors' samples.

The chain couples TRBV7-2 to TRBJ2-7; D is possibly TRBD1 (5 bases). Trimming took 3 bases from V and 6 from J, leaving 12 bases between them. The germline V gene encodes CDR1 SGHTA and CDR2 FQGNSA. The CDR3 covers 13 residues. The DNA for the CDR3 is TGTGCCAGCAGCTTCAGCCTCAGGGTCGAGCAGTACTTC. Its translation: CASSFSLRVEQYF.

There are a few counts of this clone. The chain has TRBV5-1 and TRBJ1-5, with a possible D match to TRBD1 (6 bases). Per germline, CDR1 SGHRS and CDR2 YFSETQ. The CDR3 extends over 13 amino acids. Trimming took 4 bases from V and 7 from J, leaving 12 bases between them. The CDR3 sequence is CASSPTGGQPQHF. CDR3 bases: TGCGCCAGCAGCCCGACCGGGGGCCAGCCCCAGCATTTT.

This clone was seen a single time. This chain uses TRBV28 with TRBJ2-6, with 7 bases matching TRBD1. Germline CDR1 reads MDHEN; CDR2 reads SYDVKM. This CDR3 is 17 amino acids long. V dropped 4 bases and J dropped 2; count of bases not matched to a gene: 8. CDR3 protein: CASSSTGNVAGANVLTF. The CDR3 DNA is TGTGCCAGCAGTTCGACAGGGAATGTCGCTGGGGCCAACGTCCTGACTTTC.

This clone was seen many times. In DNA, the CDR3 is TGTGCCATCAGTGAGTCGACGACAGGATTAAGAAACACCATATATTTT. This sequence encodes CAISESTTGLRNTIYF. The chain has TRBV10-3 and TRBJ1-3; perhaps TRBD1 as D (6 bases). Germline CDR1 ENHRY, CDR2 SYGVKD. V lost 0 bases, J lost 5 bases, and 14 bases lay in between. This CDR3 is built from 16 residues.

Worth noting for this clone: Other DNA sequences from this sample encode an identical CDR3 as well. This rearrangement joins TRBV28 to TRBJ2-7; TRBD2 aligns across 8 bases. The junction had 1 base not matched to a gene; V was cut back by 3 bases and J by 6 bases. CDR3 length equals 12 residues. CDR1 is MDHEN, CDR2 SYDVKM, per germline. CDR3: CASSFSGGEQYF. The CDR3 bases are TGTGCCAGCAGTTTCAGCGGGGGCGAGCAGTACTTC.

This clone was recorded only once. The chain recombines TRBV27 with TRBJ1-5; D is possibly TRBD1 (6 bases). V dropped 6 bases and J dropped 3 bases, with 9 bases sitting between them. The CDR3 is made up of 13 amino acids. Germline loops: CDR1 MNHEY, CDR2 SMNVEV (reference sequence). The CDR3 DNA is TGTGCCAGCAGAAGGGGGAACAATCAGCCCCAGCATTTT. Protein: CASRRGNNQPQHF.